Here is one T cell receptor beta chain with its context. Its antigen is currently unknown. Germline-derived CDR1 and CDR2 are LNHNV and YYDKDF (reference sequence). The CDR3 loop spans 15 amino acids. J gave up 4 bases and V 1 base, and 6 bases lay outside the gene matches. This record comes from a study of monozygotic twins with cystic fibrosis. Findings and limits, study-wide: V usage most resembled the co-twin in 13 of 16 pairs. Nucleotide-identical clonotype sharing was significantly higher within monozygotic CF twin pairs than between unrelated CF individuals. Shared CDR3 numbers were not associated with age, concordance or severity.

Clones were sequenced by immunoSEQ multiplex PCR, and TCRdb holds only the in-frame ones, with some missing. The repertoire holds some 25,000 clones, with roughly 97% as singletons. Sequences were obtained from blood. The chain couples TRBV15 to TRBJ2-7, with 8 bases lining up with TRBD2. The TCR comes from a girl aged 2-10 years with cystic fibrosis. CDR3 sequence: CATSRARLAIYEQYF. Written as DNA, the CDR3 is TGTGCCACCAGCAGAGCCAGACTAGCGATATACGAGCAGTACTTC.